The source of this T cell receptor (beta chain) is a study of blood T cell repertoires in COVID-19. Turning to the study itself: Samples taken during acute and convalescent COVID-19 were collected in the United States, Italy and Spain. Sample material is recorded as cDNA or gDNA derived from T cells, B-cell-depleted T cells, or PBMCs.

Germline V gene sequence: CDR1 MNHEY, CDR2 SMNVEV (reference sequence). Germline trimming cut 5 bases from V and 10 bases from J; bases unmatched to any gene: 7. The CDR3 extends over 15 amino acids. In the authors' workflow: For nucleated cells, counts were estimated from reference gene primer amplification. Repertoires were generated with immunoSEQ multiplex PCR, while TCRdb's copy carries only in-frame clones and drops some. For V, J and clone size, that table is used; D and trimming come from the DNA. The table lists roughly 150,000 clones, about 72% of them singletons. Material: peripheral blood. This clonotype originated in a man in his 60s who had recovered from COVID-19. The chain carries TRBV27 and TRBJ2-1; 14 bases line up with TRBD2. CDR3 nucleotides: TGTGCCAGCAGTGGAGGGACTAGCGGGAGAGTAGAGCAGTTCTTC. Protein product: CASSGGTSGRVEQFF.